The 24 T cell receptor beta chains listed next were all sequenced from one sample in a study of Graves' ophthalmopathy and Graves' hyperthyroidism. Amplification from RNA transcripts yielded the TCR beta CDR3 regions. Following a first-round RT-PCR that used HTBI primers, a second-round multiplex PCR was carried out. A single record per CDR3 protein comes from TCRdb applying MiXCR to the multiplex PCR reads. The data hold approximately 1.2 million distinct CDR3 sequences, with about 40% observed a single time. Sequences were obtained from peripheral blood or thyroid tissue (not recorded which). The receptors were gathered from an adult man with Graves' hyperthyroidism.

The table lists this clonotype with a few counts. The V and J genes are TRBV7-9 and TRBJ2-7; TRBD1 matches at 8 bases. The CDR3 is 16 residues long. Germline CDR1 is SEHNR and CDR2 is FQNEAQ (reference sequence). Germline trimming cut 3 bases from V and 3 bases from J; bases unmatched to any gene: 10. This chain's CDR3 is CASSLGRTGPNYEQYF. The CDR3 DNA sequence: TGTGCCAGCAGCTTGGGACGGACAGGGCCAAACTACGAGCAGTACTTC.

In this sample, this clonotype turned up many times. The rearrangement links TRBV7-6 to TRBJ2-5, with 10 bases aligning to TRBD1. V lost 5 bases to trimming and J lost 4 bases; unmatched junction nucleotides: 7. CDR1 is SGHVS and CDR2 is FNYEAQ in the germline V gene. The length of the CDR3 is 15 residues. The CDR3 nucleotides are TGTGCCAGCAGCGGCCACGGACAGGGGGTAGAGACCCAGTACTTC. The encoded protein is CASSGHGQGVETQYF.

There are many counts of this clonotype. The chain is built from TRBV7-8 and TRBJ1-2, with TRBD1 as a possible D gene (5 bases). The CDR3 extends over 15 amino acids. The V gene lost 5 bases and the J gene lost 3 bases, with 16 bases spanning the gap. Per the germline V gene, CDR1 is SGHVS and CDR2 is FQNEAQ. This CDR3 reads CASSTYLTGDYGYTF. For the CDR3, the DNA is TGTGCCAGCAGCACGTATCTTACGGGGGACTATGGCTACACCTTC.

A remark on this clonotype: This may be a read error, as it is one base from a much larger clone. This chain links TRBV11-2 with TRBJ2-2; D possibly corresponds to TRBD2 (5 bases). Germline V gene sequence: CDR1 SGHAT, CDR2 FQNNGV. The CDR3 is 15 residues long. CDR3 residues: CVSSLARVDTGELFF. The CDR3 coding sequence is TGTGTCAGCAGCTTAGCGCGGGTGGACACCGGGGAGCTGTTTTTT.

Many counts were recorded for this clonotype. The rearrangement joins TRBV7-8 to TRBJ1-2, with TRBD1 matching over 9 bases. The ends lost 5 bases at V and 2 bases at J; junction bases unmatched: 9. The CDR3 runs to 16 residues. CDR1 SGHVS and CDR2 FQNEAQ come from the germline V gene. Here the CDR3 DNA reads TGTGCCAGCAGCATACGGCCGGGACAGGGAAACTATGGCTACACCTTC. As protein: CASSIRPGQGNYGYTF.

This clonotype has just a few counts. This chain joins TRBV6-2 or TRBV6-3 and TRBJ1-1; weak D call: TRBD1 (6 bases). This CDR3 region has 13 residues. V gave up 2 bases and J gave up 7 bases, with 11 bases separating them. The germline gives CDR1 MNHEY, CDR2 SVGEGT. The CDR3 loop is CASSYDPRGEAFF. CDR3 nucleotide sequence: TGTGCCAGCAGTTACGACCCCAGGGGTGAAGCTTTCTTT.

In its sample, this clonotype was seen many times. This sequence joins TRBV5-1 and TRBJ2-7, with TRBD1 matching 7 bases. Germline CDR1 SGHRS, CDR2 YFSETQ. The J segment lost 3 bases and the V segment lost 4 bases, leaving 10 bases of the junction unmatched. There are 15 residues in the CDR3. CDR3 in amino acids: CASSPRVTGNYEQYF. The DNA of the CDR3 is TGCGCCAGCAGCCCTCGTGTGACAGGGAACTACGAGCAGTACTTC. Full variable domain (missing parts from reference TRBV5-1 and TRBJ2-7): KAGVTQTPRYLIKTRGQQVTLSCSPISGHRSVSWYQQTPGQGLQFLFEYFSETQRNKGNFPGRFSGRQFSNSRSEMNVSTLELGDSALYLCASSPRVTGNYEQYFGPGTRLTVT.

This clonotype was seen repeatedly, ten times or more. The rearrangement joins TRBV7-2 to TRBJ2-7; 8 bases align to TRBD1. Germline CDR1 SGHTA, CDR2 FQGNSA. The CDR3 is 16 amino acids. After removal of 5 bases from V and 11 bases from J, the junction contained 20 bases not matched to a gene. In DNA, the CDR3 is TGTGCCAGCAGCCCTCTAGGTGACAGGGGTGCCCCAAGGAAGTACTTC. Encoded protein: CASSPLGDRGAPRKYF.

Comments on this clonotype: At one end, the junction sequence differs from germline, possibly due to a read error. J is TRBJ2-6 and V is TRBV29-1; weak D call: TRBD1 (6 bases). Germline assignment: CDR1 SQVTM and CDR2 ANQGSEA. The CDR3 consists of 11 residues. CDR3 sequence (DNA): TGCAGCGCCGAGAGGGGGAACACTGAAGCTTTC. Its translation: CSAERGNTEAF.

In this sample, this clonotype turned up many times. This chain uses TRBV11-2 with TRBJ1-2; no clear D. CDR3 size: 13 residues. Trimming stripped 10 bases from V and 3 bases from J, with 15 bases between. Germline V gene lookup returns CDR1 SGHAT and CDR2 FQNNGV. The DNA of the CDR3 is TGTGCCACGGCATGGGCTCGTGACTATGGCTACACCTTC. It encodes CATAWARDYGYTF.

This clonotype was seen ten or more times. J is TRBJ1-2 and V is TRBV29-1, with D unresolved. The ends were cut back, 6 bases at V and 4 bases at J, with 9 bases in the middle. The CDR3 length is 11 residues. Germline V gives CDR1 SQVTM, CDR2 ANQGSEA. The CDR3 sequence is CSVDDGYGYTF. CDR3 sequence (DNA): TGCAGCGTCGACGACGGCTATGGCTACACCTTC. The full variable domain, completed using reference TRBV29-1 and TRBJ1-2, is SAVISQKPSRDICQRGTSLTIQCQVDSQVTMMFWYRQQPGQSLTLIATANQGSEATYESGFVIDKFPISRPNLTFSTLTVSNMSPEDSSIYLCSVDDGYGYTFGSGTRLTVV.

The sample holds a few counts of this clonotype. The gene calls are TRBV30 and TRBJ1-2; a possible D gene is TRBD1 (6 bases). Trimming took 0 bases from V and 8 from J, leaving 16 bases between them. This CDR3 comprises 14 residues. In germline, CDR1 is GTSNPN, CDR2 SVGIG (reference sequence). The CDR3 bases are TGTGCCTGGAGTGTACTGTCGCAGGGGCAGGGCTACACCTTC. It translates to CAWSVLSQGQGYTF. The full variable domain, in which reference TRBV30 and TRBJ1-2 provide the parts outside the CDR3, is SQTIHQWPATLVQPVGSPLSLECTVEGTSNPNLYWYRQAAGRGLQLLFYSVGIGQISSEVPQNLSASRPQDRQFILSSKKLLLSDSGFYLCAWSVLSQGQGYTFGSGTRLTVV.

This clonotype was counted between two and nine times. The chain recombines TRBV30 with TRBJ2-5; 9 bases agree with TRBD1. CDR1 is GTSNPN, CDR2 SVGIG, per germline (reference sequence). This CDR3 spans 12 amino acids. With 3 bases clipped from V and 6 bases from J, the junction kept 2 bases outside the gene matches. CDR3 in amino acids: CAWRTGGKTQYF. The CDR3 region has the DNA TGTGCCTGGAGGACAGGGGGAAAGACCCAGTACTTC.

This clonotype was seen a handful of times. The chain is built from TRBV2 and TRBJ2-5; weak D call: TRBD2 (5 bases). The CDR3 loop spans 15 amino acids. Trimming took 7 bases from V and 2 from J, leaving 17 bases between them. CDR1 SNHLY and CDR2 FYNNEI come from the germline V gene. The CDR3 DNA is TGTGCCAGCATTAATCGGAGGAAGACGCAAGAGACCCAGTACTTC. As protein: CASINRRKTQETQYF.

This clonotype was detected many times. The chain joins TRBV7-2 to TRBJ2-5; TRBD2 agrees at 8 bases. The germline CDR1 and CDR2 sequences are SGHTA and FQGNSA. V trimming: 4 bases; J trimming: 4 bases; junction bases outside the gene matches: 11. This CDR3 has 16 residues. The CDR3 nucleotides read TGTGCCAGCAGCTCACTCCCCGGGGGGGCCCCAGAGACCCAGTACTTC. Residues: CASSSLPGGAPETQYF.

This clonotype came up many times. V and J are TRBV2 and TRBJ2-7; D is ambiguous. Trimming cost V 6 bases and J 3 bases, with 12 bases left between them. The CDR3 length is 13 residues. CDR1 is SNHLY and CDR2 is FYNNEI in the germline V gene. The CDR3: CASSSRLVYEQYF. CDR3 sequence (DNA): TGTGCCAGCAGCTCCCGACTGGTCTACGAGCAGTACTTC.

In its sample, this clonotype was seen a few times. V usage is TRBV12-3 or TRBV12-4 and J usage is TRBJ2-7, with TRBD2 matching 7 bases. Trimming at V came to 1 base and at J to 7 bases, leaving 4 bases not matched to a gene. The CDR3 consists of 13 residues. The CDR3 DNA is TGTGCCAGCAGTTTAGGGACTAGAGGGGAGCAGTACTTC. Translated: CASSLGTRGEQYF.

A word on this clonotype: Germline is not matched at one junction end, which may reflect a read error. V gene TRBV2 combines with J gene TRBJ2-2; D is perhaps TRBD1 (6 bases). Germline assignment: CDR1 SNHLY and CDR2 FYNNEI. CDR3 length equals 15 residues. The CDR3 DNA follows: TGTGCCAGCTTTCAGGGGCCGTCGAACACCGGGCAGCTGTTTTTT. It encodes CASFQGPSNTGQLFF. Full variable domain (missing parts from reference TRBV2 and TRBJ2-2): EPEVTQTPSHQVTQMGQEVILRCVPISNHLYFYWYRQILGQKVEFLVSFYNNEISEKSEIFDDQFSVERPDGSNFTLKIRSTKLEDSAMYFCASFQGPSNTGQLFFGEGSRLTVL.

The chain combines TRBV3-1 with TRBJ2-7, with D maybe TRBD1 (5 bases). V was cut by 4 bases and J by 0 bases, with 16 bases left in between. The CDR3 totals 16 residues. Germline values: CDR1 LGHDT, CDR2 YNNKEL (reference sequence). The CDR3 nucleotides are TGTGCCAGCAGCCGGACACCCGGCACCACCTCCTACGAGCAGTACTTC. Its translation is CASSRTPGTTSYEQYF.

This clonotype was counted between two and nine times. The CDR3 nucleotides are TGCGCCAGCAGCTTGGAGGCAGTTGCAACTAATGAAAAACTGTTTTTT. Translation: CASSLEAVATNEKLFF. The gene calls are TRBV5-1 and TRBJ1-4, with D uncertain. Germline V gene sequence: CDR1 SGHRS, CDR2 YFSETQ. This CDR3 has 16 residues. The V gene lost 0 bases and the J gene lost 0 bases, with 9 bases spanning the gap.

This clonotype was recorded a few times. The chain recombines TRBV20-1 with TRBJ2-7; 11 nucleotides match TRBD2. With the DNA end fitting TRBJ2-5 better, the J assignment may be wrong. The CDR3 has 15 amino acids. Germline V CDR1 and CDR2: DFQATT, SNEGSKA (reference sequence). CDR3 region: CSARTSGTYQETQYF. CDR3 in DNA: TGCAGTGCTAGGACTAGCGGGACGTACCAAGAGACCCAGTACTTC.

There are a few counts of this clonotype. The chain joins TRBV6-5 to TRBJ1-2; no definite D call. V gave up 2 bases and J gave up 6 bases, with 10 bases separating them. The CDR3 extends over 13 amino acids. Germline CDR1 reads MNHEY; CDR2 reads SVGAGI. CDR3 loop: CASSYQVWDGYTF. The CDR3 DNA reads as TGTGCCAGCAGTTACCAGGTTTGGGATGGCTACACCTTC.

This clonotype came up once. The chain employs TRBV10-2 and TRBJ2-7; 10 positions match TRBD1. This CDR3 comprises 15 residues. The V gene's germline CDR1 is WSHSY and CDR2 SAAADI. V was clipped by 6 bases and J by 3 bases; unmatched bases: 8. Written as DNA, the CDR3 is TGCGCCAGCAGCCACCCGGGACAGGGGCGCTACGAGCAGTACTTC. As protein: CASSHPGQGRYEQYF.

This clonotype was detected many times. The chain uses TRBV14 and TRBJ2-7; D remains unclear. Germline V CDR1 and CDR2: SGHDN, FVKESK. This CDR3 comprises 12 residues. V lost 5 bases and J lost 3, with 8 bases in between. The CDR3 DNA sequence: TGTGCCAGCAGCTGGTCGGGCTACGAGCAGTACTTC. Translated, it gives CASSWSGYEQYF. The variable domain in full, completed from reference TRBV14 and TRBJ2-7, reads EAGVTQFPSHSVIEKGQTVTLRCDPISGHDNLYWYRRVMGKEIKFLLHFVKESKQDESGMPNNRFLAERTGGTYSTLKVQPAELEDSGVYFCASSWSGYEQYFGPGTRLTVT.